This entry is about one T cell receptor (beta chain). The CDR3 spans 13 residues. V lost 6 bases, J lost 6 bases, and 7 bases stayed unmatched. In germline, CDR1 is MNHEY, CDR2 SVGAGI. These data belong to a study of blood T cell repertoires in COVID-19. Study information: Nucleic acid was either cDNA or gDNA, and it came from T cells, B-cell-depleted T cells, or PBMCs.

Before being deemed recovered, Cohort 3 donors had two negative PCRs, clearance, or symptom resolution. In the source study's methods: Nucleated cell number was recorded as an estimate derived from reference gene primer amplification. TCRdb's copy holds only in-frame clones and misses some; the assay was immunoSEQ multiplex PCR. V and J calls and clone size are as listed in that table; D and trimming were resolved from the DNA. Of approximately 470,000 clones in the sample, about 85% were seen once. This sequence joins TRBV6-5 and TRBJ1-2, with TRBD1 matching 7 bases. The material sequenced was PBMCs or T cells enriched from blood (not recorded which). This TCR was sampled from a woman aged 18-29 years who had recovered from COVID-19. CDR3 nucleotides: TGTGCCAGCAGCCCCCTTACAGGGGATGGCTACACCTTC. It specifies CASSPLTGDGYTF.